The source of this TCR beta chain is a study of cytomegalovirus exposure and HLA in healthy donors. Study in general: Out of 150 million to 200 million T cells, an earlier analysis found more than 95 million unique TCR beta sequences in total.

The CDR3 runs to 15 residues. Germline loops: CDR1 SQVTM, CDR2 ANQGSEA. Between the trimmed V and J ends, which lost 0 bases and 5 bases, there was a span of 14 bases. Points on this clone: The target antigen is unknown.

Donors likely had unrecorded immune exposures despite being nominally healthy when sampled. 60 Vbeta and 13 Jbeta primers were used in PCR. Libraries were prepared by immunoSEQ multiplex PCR; TCRdb keeps only in-frame clonotypes and omits some of them. The table shows 150,000 or so clones, with roughly 83% occurring only once. Study-wide points: CMV serostatus was the only immune exposure information that was available.

J is TRBJ2-1 and V is TRBV29-1; D may be TRBD2 (6 bases). This sequence originates from a man aged 30 to 45 in good health and CMV-seropositive. Source material: PBMCs. In nucleotides, the CDR3 is TGCAGCGTTGAAGATGGGAGGTTTGAGAACAATGAGCAGTTCTTC. Translation gives CSVEDGRFENNEQFF.